These 16 T cell receptor beta chains were sequenced from one sample in a study of regulatory T cells in long-lasting Graves disease. The time point was: persistent/refractory GD, antithyroid drugs over 5 years with positive TRAb. Isolated PBMC RNA provided the starting material for the TCR library. TCR beta libraries were built with iRepertoire HTBI primers and Arm-PCR of CDR3 regions. TCRdb recomputed calls from the multiplex PCR reads with MiXCR, one row per CDR3 protein. This table has about 460,000 distinct CDR3 sequences, around a fifth appearing once. The starting material was peripheral blood mononuclear cells (PBMCs), obtained when the disease was refractory, from a patient treated with antithyroid drugs. The receptors derive from a female donor with Graves disease.

In its sample, this clonotype was seen many times. This chain joins TRBV28 and TRBJ1-3; D not resolved. V was shortened by 10 bases and J by 0 bases, with 10 bases between the two germline ends. The CDR3 runs to 13 residues. Per the germline V gene, CDR1 is MDHEN and CDR2 is SYDVKM. CDR3 region: CATLPSSGNTIYF. The CDR3 DNA is TGTGCCACCCTACCGAGCTCTGGAAACACCATATATTTT.

The chain links TRBV20-1 to TRBJ2-7; tentatively, D is TRBD2 (6 bases). There are 14 residues in the CDR3. Deletions cut 3 bases from V and 0 bases from J, with 12 bases between. In germline, CDR1 is DFQATT, CDR2 SNEGSKA (reference sequence). The CDR3 nucleotides are TGCAGTGCTAGGGGGGACTGGAGCTCCTACGAGCAGTACTTC. Translation gives CSARGDWSSYEQYF.

This clonotype was seen at least ten times. The chain uses TRBV28 and TRBJ1-5; tentative D call: TRBD1 (6 bases). The V end lost 6 bases, the J end lost 3 bases, and 21 bases lay between the germline ends. The germline V gene encodes CDR1 MDHEN and CDR2 SYDVKM. The CDR3 is made up of 17 amino acids. The CDR3 spells CASSPDRSPGVNQPQHF. The CDR3 nucleotides read TGTGCCAGCAGCCCGGACCGTTCCCCAGGGGTCAATCAGCCCCAGCATTTT. The whole variable domain, remainder taken from reference TRBV28 and TRBJ1-5, is DVKVTQSSRYLVKRTGEKVFLECVQDMDHENMFWYRQDPGLGLRLIYFSYDVKMKEKGDIPEGYSVSREKKERFSLILESASTNQTSMYLCASSPDRSPGVNQPQHFGDGTRLSIL.

The chain links TRBV7-9 to TRBJ2-7; possibly TRBD2 for D (5 bases). CDR1 is SEHNR, CDR2 FQNEAQ, per germline (reference sequence). Trimming took off 5 bases at V and 6 bases at J, with 11 bases between the two ends. This CDR3 comprises 12 residues. CDR3 DNA sequence: TGTGCCAGCAGCGCCGGTGGAGGCGAGCAGTACTTC. This gives the protein CASSAGGGEQYF.

This clonotype was seen only a few times. The chain uses TRBV6-1 and TRBJ1-6; the D gene is possibly TRBD1 (6 bases). V lost 5 bases and J lost 10, with 12 bases in between. Germline-derived CDR1 and CDR2 are MNHNS and SASEGT. This CDR3 spans 13 amino acids. CDR3 loop: CASSRGVGSPLHF. In DNA, the CDR3 is TGTGCCAGCAGTAGGGGGGTTGGGTCACCCCTCCACTTT.

This clonotype occurred a few times. The V and J genes are TRBV9 and TRBJ2-7; 7 bases are shared with TRBD2. In germline, CDR1 is SGDLS, CDR2 YYNGEE. The CDR3 is made up of 14 amino acids. The V gene end was trimmed by 4 bases and the J gene end by 4 bases; junction bases not matched to a gene: 8. The CDR3 DNA sequence: TGTGCCAGCAGCCCCGGACTAGTGAGGTACGAGCAGTACTTC. Its translation is CASSPGLVRYEQYF.

In its sample, this clonotype was seen a few times. The chain is built from TRBV28 and TRBJ2-1; 10 bases map to TRBD2. The CDR3 consists of 18 residues. Germline V gives CDR1 MDHEN, CDR2 SYDVKM. The V and J ends lost 5 bases and 0 bases, in that order; junction bases with no gene match: 10. CDR3 nucleotides: TGTGCCAGCAGTGGGAATGGACTAGCGGAGAGCTCCTACAATGAGCAGTTCTTC. The encoded protein is CASSGNGLAESSYNEQFF.

This clonotype was seen many times. This chain joins TRBV12-3 or TRBV12-4 and TRBJ1-1; no definite D call. This CDR3 region has 12 residues. The V end was cut by 1 base, the J end by 4 bases, with 4 bases between. The CDR3, as DNA: TGTGCCAGCAGTTTAGATGTCACTGAAGCTTTCTTT. As protein: CASSLDVTEAFF.

This clonotype occurred many times. The rearrangement joins TRBV6-1 to TRBJ1-5, with 10 positions matching TRBD1. V lost 6 bases and J lost 7; bases outside the gene matches: 3. The CDR3 sequence is 13 residues long. CDR1 is MNHNS, CDR2 SASEGT, per germline. Here the CDR3 DNA reads TGTGCCAGCAGGGACAGGGGGTTACAGCCCCAGCATTTT. Encoded protein: CASRDRGLQPQHF.

The V call is TRBV7-3, the J call TRBJ2-7, with D unclear. Germline V lookup: CDR1 SGHTA, CDR2 FQGTGA. Trimming cost V 5 bases and J 8 bases, with 19 bases left between them. This CDR3 comprises 14 residues. CDR3: CASSPLRSGVKQYF. CDR3 DNA sequence: TGTGCCAGCAGCCCCCTTCGGTCGGGCGTGAAGCAGTACTTC.

This clonotype was counted ten times or more. The V and J genes are TRBV6-1 and TRBJ2-7; 7 positions match TRBD1. The CDR3 covers 14 residues. After removal of 4 bases from V and 1 base from J, the junction contained 4 bases not matched to a gene. Germline CDR1 is MNHNS and CDR2 is SASEGT. The CDR3 sequence: CASSVGQASYEQYF. Written as DNA, the CDR3 is TGTGCCAGCAGTGTTGGACAGGCTTCCTACGAGCAGTACTTC.

This clonotype was seen at least ten times. The chain has TRBV5-6 and TRBJ2-5; TRBD1 matches 10 bases. V was pared by 0 bases and J by 2 bases, with 10 bases of the junction left unmatched. CDR1 and CDR2 (germline): SGHDT, YYEEEE. The CDR3 has 18 residues. The CDR3 coding sequence is TGTGCCAGCAGCTTGGCCGATCTAGACAGGGGGCAACAAGAGACCCAGTACTTC. Residues: CASSLADLDRGQQETQYF.

This clonotype was picked up one time. The J gene is TRBJ1-2, the V gene TRBV19; 8 nucleotides match TRBD1. With V trimmed by 3 bases and J by 0 bases, 3 bases remained unmatched. Germline CDR1 is LNHDA and CDR2 is SQIVND (reference sequence). The CDR3 is 15 amino acids. Here the CDR3 DNA reads TGTGCCAGTAGTATTCAACAGGGGGCTAACTATGGCTACACCTTC. Translation gives CASSIQQGANYGYTF.

The J gene is TRBJ2-5, the V gene TRBV4-3; D not resolved. The CDR3 runs 13 residues. The V end was cut by 1 base, the J end by 5 bases, with 8 bases between. From germline, CDR1 is LGHNA and CDR2 YSLEER. For the CDR3, the DNA is TGCGCCAGCAGCCAAGGGTTCGAGGAGACCCAGTACTTC. Its protein product is CASSQGFEETQYF.

In its sample, this clonotype was seen many times. The rearrangement joins TRBV12-3 or TRBV12-4 to TRBJ2-7; possibly TRBD1 or TRBD2 for D (5 bases each). V lost 6 bases to trimming and J lost 2 bases, with 11 bases between them. The CDR3 runs to 13 residues. The CDR3 here is CASSRDAAYEQYF. In DNA, the CDR3 is TGTGCCAGCAGCCGGGACGCTGCCTACGAGCAGTACTTC.

This clonotype was picked up many times. This rearrangement joins TRBV2 to TRBJ1-2; D unresolved. The CDR3 is 12 residues long. The V end lost 6 bases, the J end lost 5 bases, and 10 bases lay between the germline ends. The germline CDR1 and CDR2 sequences are SNHLY and FYNNEI. Here the CDR3 reads CASRYKGYGYTF. CDR3 DNA: TGTGCCAGCAGGTATAAGGGATATGGCTACACCTTC.